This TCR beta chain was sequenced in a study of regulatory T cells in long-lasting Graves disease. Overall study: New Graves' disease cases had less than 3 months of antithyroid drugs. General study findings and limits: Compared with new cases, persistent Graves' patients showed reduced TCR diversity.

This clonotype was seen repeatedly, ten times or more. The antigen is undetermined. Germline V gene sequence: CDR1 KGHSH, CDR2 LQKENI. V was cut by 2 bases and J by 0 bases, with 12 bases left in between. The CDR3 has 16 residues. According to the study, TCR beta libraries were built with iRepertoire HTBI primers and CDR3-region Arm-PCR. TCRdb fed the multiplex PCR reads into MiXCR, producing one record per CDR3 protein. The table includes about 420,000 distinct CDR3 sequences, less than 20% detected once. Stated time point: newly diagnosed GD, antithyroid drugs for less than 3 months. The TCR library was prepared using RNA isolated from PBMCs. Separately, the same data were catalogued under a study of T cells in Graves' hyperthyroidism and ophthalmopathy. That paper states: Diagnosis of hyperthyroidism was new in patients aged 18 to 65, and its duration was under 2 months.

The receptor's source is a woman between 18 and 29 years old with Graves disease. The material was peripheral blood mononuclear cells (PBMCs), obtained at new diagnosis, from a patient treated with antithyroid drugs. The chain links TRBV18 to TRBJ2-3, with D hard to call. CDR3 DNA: TGTGCCAGCTCACCATCATTAGACGGCAGCACAGATACGCAGTATTTT. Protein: CASSPSLDGSTDTQYF.